Listed below are T cell receptor beta chains from one sample, sequenced in a study of T cells in Graves' hyperthyroidism and ophthalmopathy. TCRdb used MiXCR to reprocess the multiplex PCR reads, holding one entry per CDR3 protein. The table records about 640,000 distinct CDR3 sequences, roughly 14% of them present only once. The sample taken for sequencing was blood. These receptors were obtained from a woman aged 45 to 65 with Graves' ophthalmopathy. CDR3s include the opening cysteine and the closing phenylalanine or tryptophan. D genes are given only for firm matches. For some rows the clone size is stated as once, few or many, or as a class when expanded; others skip it.

d_gene	abundance	v_gene	j_gene	CDR3aa	CDR3nt
NA	many	TRBV30	TRBJ2-1	CAWSRGGNEQFF	TGTGCCTGGAGTAGGGGGGGCAATGAGCAGTTCTTC
NA	many	TRBV27	TRBJ1-2	CASSSGEGLFGYTF	TGTGCCAGCAGTTCAGGTGAAGGTCTTTTTGGCTACACCTTC
TRBD2	many	TRBV28	TRBJ2-1	CASSSPGLAGGLIYNEQFF	TGTGCCAGCAGTTCTCCGGGACTAGCGGGAGGACTAATCTACAATGAGCAGTTCTTC
NA	many	TRBV27	TRBJ1-5	CASSFSTGQQPQHF	TGTGCCAGCAGTTTCTCGACAGGTCAGCAGCCCCAGCATTTT
TRBD1	once	TRBV27	TRBJ1-1	CASSFAPPGQGQFF	TGTGCCAGCAGTTTCGCACCACCGGGACAGGGCCAATTCTTT
TRBD2	NA	TRBV4-1	TRBJ2-7	CASSPGTSGRDYEQYF	TGCGCCAGCAGCCCCGGGACTAGCGGGAGGGACTACGAGCAGTACTTC
NA	few	TRBV29-1	TRBJ2-2	CSVEESGASTGELFF	TGCAGCGTTGAAGAATCGGGGGCCAGCACCGGGGAGCTGTTTTTT
NA	NA	TRBV4-2	TRBJ1-5	CASSQEAPGHNQPQHF	TGTGCCAGCAGCCAAGAGGCCCCAGGACACAATCAGCCCCAGCATTTT
NA	few	TRBV5-1	TRBJ2-1	CASSLIRSSYNEQFF	TGCGCCAGCAGCTTGATTAGGAGTTCCTACAATGAGCAGTTCTTC
TRBD1	many	TRBV12-3/TRBV12-4	TRBJ1-5	CASSLSYDRGQSNQPQHF	TGTGCCAGCAGTTTATCGTACGACAGGGGGCAAAGCAATCAGCCCCAGCATTTT
TRBD1	few	TRBV20-1	TRBJ1-6	CSAIRDRGRFSPPLHF	TGCAGTGCTATCCGGGACAGGGGGCGATTTTCCCCACCCCTCCACTTT
NA	many	TRBV28	TRBJ2-7	CASSFPAAGSSYEQYF	TGTGCCAGCAGTTTCCCCGCGGCAGGAAGCTCCTACGAGCAGTACTTC
NA	many	TRBV3-1	TRBJ1-2	CASSQDRWRGSGYTF	TGTGCCAGCAGCCAAGATCGGTGGAGGGGAAGTGGCTACACCTTC
NA	many	TRBV30	TRBJ2-7	CAWRTAGYPLYEQYF	TGTGCCTGGAGAACCGCGGGATACCCCCTCTACGAGCAGTACTTC
NA	many	TRBV28	TRBJ1-2	CASSLWSGALGYGYTF	TGTGCCAGCAGTTTATGGTCGGGGGCGCTGGGGTATGGCTACACCTTC
NA	NA	TRBV10-3	TRBJ1-2	CATRAGEDYGYTF	TGTGCCACTCGGGCAGGGGAGGACTATGGCTACACCTTC
TRBD2	many	TRBV28	TRBJ2-7	CASRQTSGRYEQYF	TGTGCCAGCAGACAGACTAGCGGGAGGTACGAGCAGTACTTC
TRBD2	many	TRBV20-1	TRBJ2-1	CSASPLYGGSGNEQFF	TGCAGTGCTAGCCCCCTCTATGGCGGGAGTGGTAATGAGCAGTTCTTC
TRBD2	many	TRBV24-1	TRBJ2-1	CATSTSGRGSYNEQFF	TGTGCCACCAGTACTAGCGGGAGAGGCTCCTACAATGAGCAGTTCTTC
NA	NA	TRBV6-1	TRBJ1-1	CASSEGPGGNTEAFF	TGTGCCAGCAGTGAAGGGCCGGGGGGGAACACTGAAGCTTTCTTT
TRBD2	NA	TRBV12-3/TRBV12-4	TRBJ2-1	CASSLSGLAGGPFNEQFF	TGTGCCAGCAGTTTATCCGGACTAGCGGGAGGGCCGTTCAATGAGCAGTTCTTC
NA	many	TRBV5-1	TRBJ2-1	CASSLPRTRTGSSYNEQFF	TGCGCCAGCAGCTTACCCAGGACTAGAACAGGGAGCTCCTACAATGAGCAGTTCTTC
NA	many	TRBV7-9	TRBJ1-5	CASSLGAGQGEPQHF	TGTGCCAGCAGCTTAGGAGCGGGTCAGGGCGAGCCCCAGCATTTT
NA	many	TRBV12-3/TRBV12-4	TRBJ1-5	CASSWGKQMNQPQHF	TGTGCCAGCAGTTGGGGGAAACAGATGAATCAGCCCCAGCATTTT
NA	many	TRBV20-1	TRBJ2-1	CSARGADLTQFF	TGCAGTGCTAGAGGGGCGGACTTGACGCAGTTCTTC
TRBD1	many	TRBV5-1	TRBJ2-7	CASSTGQGFEQYF	TGCGCCAGCAGCACTGGACAGGGGTTCGAGCAGTACTTC
NA	many	TRBV28	TRBJ2-4	CASSSAQGTAKNIQYF	TGTGCCAGCAGCTCCGCACAGGGTACAGCCAAAAACATTCAGTACTTC
NA	many	TRBV2	TRBJ1-2	CASAFGGAVGYGYTF	TGTGCCAGCGCCTTTGGGGGGGCTGTGGGCTATGGCTACACCTTC
TRBD1	few	TRBV7-9	TRBJ2-5	CASSWDRGSRETQYF	TGTGCCAGCAGCTGGGACAGGGGGAGTCGAGAGACCCAGTACTTC
TRBD1	NA	TRBV29-1	TRBJ2-7	CSVDRGTGREQYF	TGCAGCGTTGATCGCGGGACAGGGCGCGAGCAGTACTTC
NA	many	TRBV20-1	TRBJ2-5	CSSGLWGETQYF	TGCAGCTCGGGACTCTGGGGGGAGACCCAGTACTTC
NA	few	TRBV28	TRBJ2-2	CASKMAGELFF	TGTGCCAGCAAAATGGCCGGGGAGCTGTTTTTT
NA	many	TRBV7-2	TRBJ2-2	CASSLGGTLIRELFF	TGTGCCAGCAGCTTAGGAGGGACGTTGATAAGGGAGCTGTTTTTT
NA	few	TRBV6-1	TRBJ2-2	CATNNHRSTGELFF	TGTGCCACCAACAATCACAGGAGCACCGGGGAGCTGTTTTTT
TRBD1	many	TRBV28	TRBJ2-4	CASSLTGGGFGIIQYF	TGTGCCAGCAGTTTAACAGGGGGCGGCTTTGGTATCATTCAGTACTTC
NA	few	TRBV7-9	TRBJ1-3	CASSFTGMGNTIYF	TGTGCCAGCAGCTTTACCGGAATGGGAAACACCATATATTTT
TRBD1	NA	TRBV29-1	TRBJ2-7	CSAATGTYEQYF	TGCAGCGCCGCGACAGGGACCTACGAGCAGTACTTC
TRBD2	many	TRBV20-1	TRBJ2-3	CSAQTTGTKSRGTDTQYF	TGCAGTGCCCAAACCACCGGGACTAAGTCGAGGGGCACAGATACGCAGTATTTT
TRBD1	NA	TRBV25-1	TRBJ2-6	CASSGQGTAVDGANVLTF	TGTGCCAGCAGTGGCCAAGGGACAGCAGTTGACGGGGCCAACGTCCTGACTTTC
TRBD1	once	TRBV6-2/TRBV6-3	TRBJ2-2	CASSLQGPENTGELFF	TGTGCCAGCAGTTTACAGGGGCCGGAGAACACCGGGGAGCTGTTTTTT
TRBD1	many	TRBV14	TRBJ1-1	CASSRDRGGFAEAFF	TGTGCCAGCAGCCGAGACAGGGGTGGGTTCGCTGAAGCTTTCTTT
NA	NA	TRBV28	TRBJ2-7	CASSEQVTYEQYF	TGTGCCAGCAGTGAGCAGGTGACCTACGAGCAGTACTTC
TRBD1	many	TRBV7-8	TRBJ1-1	CASSPGWDRKDAFF	TGTGCCAGCAGCCCAGGTTGGGACAGGAAGGACGCTTTCTTT
TRBD1	many	TRBV20-1	TRBJ2-3	CSSSYRGQSTDTQYF	TGCAGTTCGAGTTACAGGGGACAAAGCACAGATACGCAGTATTTT
NA	many	TRBV28	TRBJ2-7	CASSELRTLSYEQYF	TGTGCCAGCAGTGAACTCCGGACCCTCTCCTACGAGCAGTACTTC
NA	many	TRBV7-2	TRBJ2-2	CASSWGSTNTGELFF	TGTGCCAGCAGCTGGGGGAGTACGAACACCGGGGAGCTGTTTTTT
NA	few	TRBV15	TRBJ2-7	CATSELAEGLGQYF	TGTGCCACCAGCGAATTAGCGGAGGGGCTGGGGCAGTACTTC